This T cell receptor beta chain was sequenced in a study of cytomegalovirus exposure and HLA in healthy donors. Study-level findings and limits: Later on, a genetic analysis was performed. It linked a missense variant in DCLRE1C with V- and J-gene trimming of TCR beta. Among TCR beta chains, those listed as cytomegalovirus-associated numbered roughly 150.

The PCR contained 60 Vbeta and 13 Jbeta primers. Measured with immunoSEQ multiplex PCR; TCRdb has only the in-frame clones, and not every one. The data contain around 150,000 clones, about 61% of them singletons. A note on this clone: The antigen is not known.

Sequenced: PBMCs. This sequence originates from a middle-aged woman in good health and CMV-seronegative.

The CDR3, as DNA: TGTGCCAGCACCCCGGGACAGGGGGCTAGCTACACCTTC. Translation: CASTPGQGASYTF. The V gene is TRBV6-1, the J gene TRBJ1-2; 12 bases match TRBD1. Trimming at V came to 7 bases and at J to 9 bases, leaving 6 bases not matched to a gene. The CDR3 spans 13 residues. The germline CDR1 and CDR2 sequences are MNHNS and SASEGT.